The 17 T cell receptor beta chains below were found in one sample sequenced in a study of T cells in Graves' hyperthyroidism and ophthalmopathy. Regions amplified from RNA transcripts were the TCR beta CDR3 regions. TCR CDR3 regions were first amplified by RT-PCR with HTBI primers. TCRdb called the multiplex PCR reads again in MiXCR, with one record for every CDR3 protein. The sample holds around 290,000 distinct CDR3 sequences, about an eighth seen once. Sequenced material: blood. The source is a woman aged 25-40 years with Graves' hyperthyroidism that later progressed to Graves' ophthalmopathy.

This clonotype was observed many times. The chain uses TRBV6-5 and TRBJ2-7; 9 nucleotides align to TRBD2. The length of the CDR3 is 15 residues. Germline CDR1 and CDR2: MNHEY and SVGAGI. V lost 0 bases to trimming and J lost 4 bases; unmatched junction nucleotides: 4. CDR3 nucleotide sequence: TGTGCCAGCAGTTACTCTCGAACTAGCGGGTACGAGCAGTACTTC. This gives the protein CASSYSRTSGYEQYF.

In this sample, this clonotype turned up many times. J is TRBJ2-7 and V is TRBV5-1; the match to TRBD2 covers 10 bases. The germline CDR1 and CDR2 sequences are SGHRS and YFSETQ. This CDR3 region has 15 residues. V shed 2 bases, J shed 3 bases, and the junction held 5 bases outside the gene matches. CDR3 residues: CASSLVAGGLYEQYF. The CDR3 nucleotides read TGCGCCAGCAGCTTAGTAGCGGGAGGTCTCTACGAGCAGTACTTC.

This clonotype was counted between two and nine times. J is TRBJ1-5 and V is TRBV19; the match to TRBD1 covers 7 bases. This CDR3 spans 18 amino acids. V lost 4 bases and J lost 1; bases outside the gene matches: 13. The germline CDR1 and CDR2 sequences are LNHDA and SQIVND (reference sequence). The CDR3, as DNA: TGTGCCAGTAGTAGAGCGACAGGGTCTTCTCTGAGCAATCAGCCCCAGCATTTT. This translates into CASSRATGSSLSNQPQHF.

At least ten counts were recorded for this clonotype. The chain uses TRBV5-1 and TRBJ2-5; D perhaps matches TRBD2 (6 bases). Germline assignment: CDR1 SGHRS and CDR2 YFSETQ. V lost 4 bases and J lost 0, with 13 bases in between. CDR3 length: 15 amino acids. The CDR3 loop reads CASSPGLANQETQYF. The CDR3 DNA is TGCGCCAGCAGCCCTGGCCTAGCGAACCAAGAGACCCAGTACTTC.

This clonotype was counted only a few times. CDR3 bases: TGTGCCATCAGTGAGTCTACTCTACAAGAGACCCAGTACTTC. It is translated as CAISESTLQETQYF. V gene TRBV10-3 combines with J gene TRBJ2-5; D is ambiguous. This CDR3 has 14 amino acids. Trimming stripped 0 bases from V and 2 bases from J, with 7 bases between. Germline V gene sequence: CDR1 ENHRY, CDR2 SYGVKD.

As to this clonotype: A much larger clonotype is one base distant, so this may be a read error. The CDR3: CAWDCQETQYF. DNA for the CDR3: TGTGCCTGGGACTGCCAGGAGACCCAGTACTTC. V and J are TRBV30 and TRBJ2-5; D unresolved. The germline CDR1 and CDR2 sequences are GTSNPN and SVGIG (reference sequence). The V and J ends lost 5 bases and 5 bases respectively, with 9 bases between them. This CDR3 has 11 residues.

This clonotype was counted a few times. Written as DNA, the CDR3 is TGTGCCAGCAGCCAAGCTGCTCTGACAGAGAACTATGGCTACACCTTC. It encodes CASSQAALTENYGYTF. The J gene is TRBJ1-2, the V gene TRBV28; tentatively, D is TRBD1 (5 bases). Trimming shortened V by 6 bases and J by 2 bases, and 19 bases separated the two germline ends. The V gene's germline CDR1 is MDHEN and CDR2 SYDVKM. The CDR3 covers 16 residues.

The table lists this clonotype with many counts. The rearrangement joins TRBV5-1 to TRBJ2-7, with a tentative D call TRBD2 (5 bases). The germline CDR1 and CDR2 sequences are SGHRS and YFSETQ. This CDR3 spans 14 amino acids. Trimming removed 1 base from V and 7 bases from J, with 15 bases in between. The CDR3 reads CASSLKPTPGEQYF. The CDR3 coding sequence is TGCGCCAGCAGCTTGAAGCCGACCCCGGGGGAGCAGTACTTC.

This chain uses TRBV6-1 with TRBJ2-7, with D possibly matching TRBD2 (5 bases). Germline CDR1 is MNHNS and CDR2 is SASEGT. This CDR3 has 14 residues. Trimming removed 6 bases at V and 6 bases at J, with 18 bases between. CDR3 in amino acids: CASRAPGLALEQYF. The CDR3 nucleotides read TGTGCCAGCAGGGCACCGGGCCTAGCCCTCGAGCAGTACTTC.

In this sample, this clonotype turned up many times. This rearrangement joins TRBV6-2 or TRBV6-3 to TRBJ2-7; 14 bases are shared with TRBD2. J gave up 5 bases and V 2 bases, and 17 bases lay outside the gene matches. Looked up from germline, CDR1 is MNHEY and CDR2 is SVGEGT. The CDR3 loop spans 20 amino acids. CDR3 loop: CASSYPFEGLAGVPRDEQYF. The CDR3 bases are TGTGCCAGCAGTTACCCCTTTGAGGGACTAGCGGGAGTCCCTCGAGACGAGCAGTACTTC.

This clonotype was detected many times. The J gene is TRBJ1-5, the V gene TRBV7-6; 10 nucleotides match TRBD1. Per the germline V gene, CDR1 is SGHVS and CDR2 is FNYEAQ. V shed 5 bases and J 5 bases; nucleotides not matched to a gene: 9. This CDR3 has 16 amino acids. CDR3 in amino acids: CASSPQTGGSDQPQHF. The DNA of the CDR3 is TGTGCCAGCAGCCCCCAGACAGGGGGCAGCGATCAGCCCCAGCATTTT. Looking up the rest from reference TRBV7-6 and TRBJ1-5 gives the full variable domain: GAGVSQSPRYKVTKRGQDVALRCDPISGHVSLYWYRQALGQGPEFLTYFNYEAQQDKSGLPNDRFSAERPEGSISTLTIQRTEQRDSAMYRCASSPQTGGSDQPQHFGDGTRLSIL.

This clonotype appeared many times. The chain recombines TRBV15 with TRBJ1-1, with D uncertain. The germline CDR1 and CDR2 sequences are LNHNV and YYDKDF (reference sequence). This CDR3 is 13 amino acids long. V was trimmed by 1 base and J by 1 base, leaving 4 bases between them. The DNA for the CDR3 is TGTGCCACCAGCAGAGGGGGGAACACTGAAGCTTTCTTT. Amino acid sequence: CATSRGGNTEAFF.

This clonotype was counted at least ten times. The CDR3 DNA sequence: TGCAGTTCTCTATGGGGCACTGAAGCTTTCTTT. Encoded protein: CSSLWGTEAFF. The chain joins TRBV20-1 to TRBJ1-1; the D is unclear. Trimming pared 8 bases from V and 4 bases from J, leaving 11 bases between. The CDR3 consists of 11 residues. Germline CDR1 DFQATT, CDR2 SNEGSKA (reference sequence).

There are many counts of this clonotype. This chain links TRBV7-8 with TRBJ2-1, with D unresolved. The V end lost 1 base, the J end lost 0 bases, and 4 bases lay between the germline ends. The CDR3 has 14 amino acids. The germline gives CDR1 SGHVS, CDR2 FQNEAQ. The CDR3 DNA reads TGTGCCAGCAGCTTAGTAGTCTCCTACAATGAGCAGTTCTTC. Translating gives CASSLVVSYNEQFF.

The V gene is TRBV11-2, the J gene TRBJ1-1, with D possibly being TRBD1 (5 bases). The CDR3 loop spans 14 amino acids. V lost 4 bases to trimming and J lost 0 bases, with 9 bases between them. CDR1 SGHAT and CDR2 FQNNGV come from the germline V gene. DNA of the CDR3: TGTGCCAGCAGCTCGAAGGGGTTGAACACTGAAGCTTTCTTT. It is translated as CASSSKGLNTEAFF.

This clonotype has at least ten counts. The V call is TRBV7-9, the J call TRBJ2-1, with 7 nucleotides matching TRBD2. In germline, CDR1 is SEHNR, CDR2 FQNEAQ (reference sequence). J gave up 5 bases and V 1 base, and 5 bases lay outside the gene matches. CDR3 length: 15 amino acids. The DNA for the CDR3 is TGTGCCAGCAGCTTAGGAACTAGCGCCCACAATGAGCAGTTCTTC. Residues: CASSLGTSAHNEQFF.

This clonotype came up many times. This chain connects TRBV5-1 to TRBJ2-7; D may be TRBD2 (5 bases). The CDR3 extends over 15 amino acids. Trimming removed 0 bases from V and 0 bases from J, with 10 bases in between. Germline V gene data show CDR1 as SGHRS and CDR2 as YFSETQ. The CDR3 DNA is TGCGCCAGCAGCTTGGATCGGGGAAGCTCCTACGAGCAGTACTTC. Its protein is CASSLDRGSSYEQYF.